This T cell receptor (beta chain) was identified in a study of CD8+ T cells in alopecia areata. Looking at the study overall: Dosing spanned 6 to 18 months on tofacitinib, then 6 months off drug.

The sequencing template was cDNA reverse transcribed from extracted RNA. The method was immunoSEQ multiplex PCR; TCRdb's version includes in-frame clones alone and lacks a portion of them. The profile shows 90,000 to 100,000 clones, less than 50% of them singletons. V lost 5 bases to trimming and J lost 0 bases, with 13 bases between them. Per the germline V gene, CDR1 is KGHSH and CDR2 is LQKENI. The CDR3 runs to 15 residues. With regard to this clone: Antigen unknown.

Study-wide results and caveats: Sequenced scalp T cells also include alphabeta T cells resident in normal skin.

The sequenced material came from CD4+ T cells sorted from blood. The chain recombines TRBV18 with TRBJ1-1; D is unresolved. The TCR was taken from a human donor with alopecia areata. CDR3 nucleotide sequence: TGTGCCAGCTCAGATACAGCTAGTATGAACACTGAAGCTTTCTTT. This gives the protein CASSDTASMNTEAFF. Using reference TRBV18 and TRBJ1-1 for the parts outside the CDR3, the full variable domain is NAGVMQNPRHLVRRRGQEARLRCSPMKGHSHVYWYRQLPEEGLKFMVYLQKENIIDESGMPKERFSAEFPKEGPSILRIQQVVRGDSAAYFCASSDTASMNTEAFFGQGTRLTVV.